The 20 T cell receptor beta chains in this list originate from one sample, sequenced in a study of blood T cell repertoires in COVID-19. Using immunoSEQ multiplex PCR, the repertoire was profiled, and TCRdb retains in-frame clones only, with some absent. The sample includes 30,000 to 35,000 clones, approximately 77% of them seen just once. Material for sequencing was peripheral blood. Receptors were obtained from a human donor in a cohort sampled during active COVID-19.

V and J are TRBV28 and TRBJ1-6; D perhaps matches TRBD1 (5 bases). This CDR3 is built from 16 residues. The V end was cut by 6 bases, the J end by 5 bases, with 17 bases between. CDR1 is MDHEN, CDR2 SYDVKM, per germline. CDR3 sequence: CASRMGGGQDNSPLHF. CDR3 coding DNA: TGTGCCAGCAGGATGGGGGGAGGGCAGGATAATTCACCCCTCCACTTT. Full variable domain (outside the CDR3, taken from reference TRBV28 and TRBJ1-6): DVKVTQSSRYLVKRTGEKVFLECVQDMDHENMFWYRQDPGLGLRLIYFSYDVKMKEKGDIPEGYSVSREKKERFSLILESASTNQTSMYLCASRMGGGQDNSPLHFGNGTRLTVT.

This rearrangement joins TRBV25-1 to TRBJ2-3, with D possibly TRBD1 on 6 matching bases. The CDR3 sequence is 15 residues long. The V and J ends lost 3 bases and 5 bases respectively, with 15 bases between them. Germline V gives CDR1 MGHDK, CDR2 SYGVNS. This CDR3 reads CASSEPGGLEDTQYF. The CDR3 DNA follows: TGTGCCAGCAGTGAGCCTGGGGGCCTTGAAGATACGCAGTATTTT.

The genes are TRBV5-1 and TRBJ1-2; D perhaps matches TRBD1 (5 bases). V was trimmed by 0 bases and J by 3 bases, leaving 18 bases between them. CDR1 and CDR2 (germline): SGHRS, YFSETQ. The CDR3 extends over 17 amino acids. CDR3 nucleotides: TGCGCCAGCAGCTTGGGTTTTGCAGGGCAGCGGGACTATGGCTACACCTTC. This codes for CASSLGFAGQRDYGYTF.

This chain joins TRBV3-1 (or the pseudogene TRBV3-2) and TRBJ2-7; 7 nucleotides line up with TRBD1. The CDR3 spans 15 residues. Germline assignment: CDR1 LGHDT and CDR2 YNNKEL (reference sequence). V was pared by 2 bases and J by 3 bases, with 7 bases of the junction left unmatched. The CDR3 sequence is CASSQRRQGLYEQYF. The CDR3 nucleotides read TGTGCCAGCAGCCAAAGACGACAGGGTCTCTACGAGCAGTACTTC.

The chain combines TRBV18 with TRBJ2-7; 7 bases are a match to TRBD2. V was pared by 0 bases and J by 6 bases, with 20 bases of the junction left unmatched. The length of the CDR3 is 19 residues. The germline V gene encodes CDR1 KGHSH and CDR2 LQKENI. The CDR3 coding sequence is TGTGCCAGCTCACCACCTCCAGACCAGAGCGGGGATCCCCTTACCGAGCAGTACTTC. Its protein product is CASSPPPDQSGDPLTEQYF. The variable domain in full, with the rest retrieved from reference TRBV18 and TRBJ2-7, is NAGVMQNPRHLVRRRGQEARLRCSPMKGHSHVYWYRQLPEEGLKFMVYLQKENIIDESGMPKERFSAEFPKEGPSILRIQQVVRGDSAAYFCASSPPPDQSGDPLTEQYFGPGTRLTVT.

The chain carries TRBV7-2 and TRBJ2-1, with TRBD2 matching over 10 bases. V lost 2 bases and J lost 3; bases outside the gene matches: 1. This CDR3 is 15 amino acids long. Germline V CDR1 and CDR2: SGHTA, FQGNSA. The CDR3 bases are TGTGCCAGCAGCTTAAAGCGGGGGGGCTACAATGAGCAGTTCTTC. The encoded protein is CASSLKRGGYNEQFF.

The chain uses TRBV4-1 and TRBJ1-5; the match to TRBD1 covers 10 bases. With V trimmed by 6 bases and J by 7 bases, 12 bases remained unmatched. CDR1 and CDR2 from the germline V gene are MGHRA and YSYEKL. This CDR3 is built from 16 residues. The CDR3 DNA sequence: TGCGCCAGCAGGCCTAACTCAGGACAGGGGGGCCAGCCCCAGCATTTT. Translated, it gives CASRPNSGQGGQPQHF.

This chain links TRBV9 with TRBJ2-7, with 9 bases lining up with TRBD1. V gave up 0 bases and J gave up 7 bases; unmatched junction bases: 11. The CDR3 covers 16 residues. Germline V gives CDR1 SGDLS, CDR2 YYNGEE. CDR3 coding DNA: TGTGCCAGCAGCGTAGGACCCTCCGGGACAGGGAGAGAGCAGTACTTC. Residues: CASSVGPSGTGREQYF.

V is TRBV7-9 and J is TRBJ1-2; maybe TRBD1 (6 bases). V dropped 7 bases and J dropped 4 bases, with 16 bases sitting between them. CDR1 is SEHNR and CDR2 is FQNEAQ in the germline V gene (reference sequence). This CDR3 spans 14 amino acids. The CDR3: CASTPGAGGYGYTF. CDR3 nucleotide sequence: TGTGCCAGCACCCCGGGGGCGGGAGGCTATGGCTACACCTTC. The variable domain in full, completed from reference TRBV7-9 and TRBJ1-2, reads DTGVSQNPRHKITKRGQNVTFRCDPISEHNRLYWYRQTLGQGPEFLTYFQNEAQLEKSRLLSDRFSAERPKGSFSTLEIQRTEQGDSAMYLCASTPGAGGYGYTFGSGTRLTVV.

This clone came up many times. This chain joins TRBV11-2 and TRBJ2-2; D gene unclear. Germline V gene data show CDR1 as SGHAT and CDR2 as FQNNGV. Trimming pared 0 bases from V and 5 bases from J, leaving 13 bases between. The CDR3 length is 16 residues. This CDR3 reads CASSLDLLTWTGELFF. CDR3 sequence (DNA): TGTGCCAGCAGCTTAGACCTTCTGACATGGACCGGGGAGCTGTTTTTT. Filled out from reference TRBV11-2 and TRBJ2-2, the complete variable domain reads EAGVAQSPRYKIIEKRQSVAFWCNPISGHATLYWYQQILGQGPKLLIQFQNNGVVDDSQLPKDRFSAERLKGVDSTLKIQPAKLEDSAVYLCASSLDLLTWTGELFFGEGSRLTVL.

The rearrangement uses TRBV24-1 and TRBJ2-7; no clear D gene. Trimming removed 6 bases from V and 6 bases from J, with 23 bases in between. Germline loops: CDR1 KGHDR, CDR2 SFDVKD. This CDR3 contains 16 residues. Here the CDR3 DNA reads TGTGCCACCAGTTCAAAGTCCCTCACCGAGCGCCTCGAGCAGTACTTC. It translates to CATSSKSLTERLEQYF.

The chain carries TRBV7-9 and TRBJ1-2, with 7 bases matching TRBD1. V lost 6 bases to trimming and J lost 1 base; unmatched junction nucleotides: 11. CDR1 is SEHNR and CDR2 is FQNEAQ in the germline V gene (reference sequence). CDR3 length: 16 residues. This chain's CDR3 is CASRQTGAERNYGYTF. The CDR3 DNA follows: TGTGCCAGCAGGCAAACAGGGGCCGAACGTAACTATGGCTACACCTTC.

This clone occurred once. This CDR3 reads CASRPWTGYGYTF. For the CDR3, the DNA is TGTGCCAGCAGGCCTTGGACAGGTTATGGCTACACCTTC. The chain combines TRBV2 with TRBJ1-2, with 7 bases aligning to TRBD1. Per germline, CDR1 SNHLY and CDR2 FYNNEI. The CDR3 spans 13 residues. V shed 6 bases, J shed 5 bases, and the junction held 6 bases outside the gene matches.

This clone has just one count. The chain recombines TRBV24-1 with TRBJ1-2; 7 nucleotides line up with TRBD1. The trim removed 4 bases at V and 9 bases at J, leaving 7 bases unmatched. This CDR3 has 13 amino acids. The germline gives CDR1 KGHDR, CDR2 SFDVKD. CDR3 DNA sequence: TGTGCCACCAGTGAACCCAGGACAGGCAGCTACACCTTC. This gives the protein CATSEPRTGSYTF.

This chain joins TRBV4-2 and TRBJ2-5; 10 positions agree with TRBD1. Losses at the gene ends were 4 bases for V and 4 bases for J; bases not matched to a gene: 9. Germline CDR1 LGHNA, CDR2 YNFKEQ. The CDR3 runs 16 residues. The CDR3 DNA follows: TGTGCCAGCAGCCTCGACTGGACAGGGGGGGGAGAGACCCAGTACTTC. Translation gives CASSLDWTGGGETQYF.

The chain combines TRBV15 with TRBJ1-2; TRBD1 matches 11 bases. Germline values: CDR1 LNHNV, CDR2 YYDKDF (reference sequence). V was clipped by 2 bases and J by 4 bases; unmatched bases: 3. CDR3 length equals 15 residues. The CDR3 sequence is CATSRRDRGSYGYTF. The CDR3 DNA reads as TGTGCCACCAGCAGACGGGACAGGGGGAGCTATGGCTACACCTTC.

This clone was counted once. J is TRBJ1-6 and V is TRBV7-2; perhaps TRBD1 as D (6 bases). The CDR3 runs to 15 residues. Per the germline V gene, CDR1 is SGHTA and CDR2 is FQGNSA. V was shortened by 3 bases and J by 9 bases, with 15 bases between the two germline ends. This CDR3 reads CASSFAGRGSSPLHF. CDR3 in DNA: TGTGCCAGCAGCTTTGCAGGCAGGGGTAGTTCACCCCTCCACTTT.

This sequence joins TRBV5-6 and TRBJ2-7, with 8 bases lining up with TRBD2. Trimming at V came to 0 bases and at J to 0 bases, leaving 8 bases not matched to a gene. The CDR3 extends over 17 amino acids. Germline assignment: CDR1 SGHDT and CDR2 YYEEEE. CDR3: CASSLGLAGLLSYEQYF. The CDR3 DNA follows: TGTGCCAGCAGCTTGGGGCTAGCGGGCCTCCTCTCCTACGAGCAGTACTTC. Variable domain in full (rest from reference TRBV5-6 and TRBJ2-7): DAGVTQSPTHLIKTRGQQVTLRCSPKSGHDTVSWYQQALGQGPQFIFQYYEEEERQRGNFPDRFSGHQFPNYSSELNVNALLLGDSALYLCASSLGLAGLLSYEQYFGPGTRLTVT.

The J gene is TRBJ1-5, the V gene TRBV7-2, with 9 positions matching TRBD1. The CDR3 is made up of 16 amino acids. With 5 bases clipped from V and 6 bases from J, the junction kept 11 bases outside the gene matches. The germline V gene encodes CDR1 SGHTA and CDR2 FQGNSA. In DNA, the CDR3 is TGTGCCAGCAGCCTAGACTACAGGGGGCGCGGTCAGCCCCAGCATTTT. This translates into CASSLDYRGRGQPQHF. Complete variable domain (other parts from reference TRBV7-2 and TRBJ1-5): GAGVSQSPSNKVTEKGKDVELRCDPISGHTALYWYRQSLGQGLEFLIYFQGNSAPDKSGLPSDRFSAERTGGSVSTLTIQRTQQEDSAVYLCASSLDYRGRGQPQHFGDGTRLSIL.

This chain uses TRBV19 with TRBJ2-3, with TRBD2 matching 12 bases. Trimming removed 3 bases from V and 0 bases from J; junction bases left unmatched: 7. This CDR3 is 18 amino acids long. Germline V gene sequence: CDR1 LNHDA, CDR2 SQIVND (reference sequence). This chain's CDR3 is CASSMGLAGGTSTDTQYF. For the CDR3, the DNA is TGTGCCAGTAGTATGGGCCTAGCGGGGGGGACTAGCACAGATACGCAGTATTTT.